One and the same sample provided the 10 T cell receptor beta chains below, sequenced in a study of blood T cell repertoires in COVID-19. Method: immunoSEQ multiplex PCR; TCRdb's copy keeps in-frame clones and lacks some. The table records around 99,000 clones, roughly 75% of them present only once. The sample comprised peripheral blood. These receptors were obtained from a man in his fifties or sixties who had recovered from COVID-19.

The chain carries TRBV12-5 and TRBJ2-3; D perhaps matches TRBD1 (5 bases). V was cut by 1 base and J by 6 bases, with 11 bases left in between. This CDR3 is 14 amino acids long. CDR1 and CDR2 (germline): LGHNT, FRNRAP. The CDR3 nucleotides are TGTGCTAGTGGTTTGGACAGGTCCGGGGATACGCAGTATTTT. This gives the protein CASGLDRSGDTQYF.

CDR3 sequence: CATSDSRAVNTQYF. CDR3 bases: TGTGCCACCAGTGATTCCCGTGCAGTGAATACGCAGTATTTT. J is TRBJ2-3 and V is TRBV24-1; no firm D call. Trimming pared 2 bases from V and 7 bases from J, leaving 12 bases between. CDR1 and CDR2 from the germline V gene are KGHDR and SFDVKD. This CDR3 is built from 14 residues.

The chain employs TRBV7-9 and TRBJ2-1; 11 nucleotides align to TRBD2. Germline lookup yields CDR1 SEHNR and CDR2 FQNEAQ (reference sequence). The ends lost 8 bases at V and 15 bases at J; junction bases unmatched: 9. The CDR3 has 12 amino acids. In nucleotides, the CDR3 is TGTGCCAGCCCCGAGACTAGCGGGGTTCCGTTCTTC. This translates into CASPETSGVPFF.

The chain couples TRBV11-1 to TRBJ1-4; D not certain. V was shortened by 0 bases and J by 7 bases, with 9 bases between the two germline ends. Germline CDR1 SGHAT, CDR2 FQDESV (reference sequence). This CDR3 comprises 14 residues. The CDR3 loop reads CASSLAPGGEKLFF. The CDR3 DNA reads TGTGCCAGCAGCTTAGCACCAGGTGGTGAAAAACTGTTTTTT.

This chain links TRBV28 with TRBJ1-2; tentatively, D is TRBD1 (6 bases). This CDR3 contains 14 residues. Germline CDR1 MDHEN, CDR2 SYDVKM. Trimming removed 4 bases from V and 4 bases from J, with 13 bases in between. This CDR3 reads CASSYLRGGYGYTF. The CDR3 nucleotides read TGTGCCAGCAGTTATTTGAGGGGGGGCTATGGCTACACCTTC.

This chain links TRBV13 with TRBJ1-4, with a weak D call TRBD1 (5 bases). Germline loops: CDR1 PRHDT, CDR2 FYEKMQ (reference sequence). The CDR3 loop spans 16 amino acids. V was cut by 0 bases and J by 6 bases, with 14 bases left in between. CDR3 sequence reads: CASSLGLGDRYEKLFF. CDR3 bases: TGTGCCAGCAGCTTAGGCCTAGGGGATCGATATGAAAAACTGTTTTTT.

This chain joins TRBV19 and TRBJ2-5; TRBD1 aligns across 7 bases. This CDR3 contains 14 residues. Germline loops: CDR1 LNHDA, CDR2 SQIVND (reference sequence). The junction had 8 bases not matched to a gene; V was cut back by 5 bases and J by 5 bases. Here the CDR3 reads CASSVTGSSETQYF. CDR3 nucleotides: TGTGCCAGTAGTGTGACAGGGTCTTCGGAGACCCAGTACTTC.

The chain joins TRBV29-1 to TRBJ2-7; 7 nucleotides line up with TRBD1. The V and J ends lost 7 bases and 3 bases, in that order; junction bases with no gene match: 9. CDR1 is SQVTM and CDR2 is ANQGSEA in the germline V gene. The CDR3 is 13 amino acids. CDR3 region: CSARQGGNYEQYF. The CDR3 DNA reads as TGCAGCGCAAGACAGGGCGGAAACTACGAGCAGTACTTC.

The CDR3 spells CASRPPGGYGYTF. Written as DNA, the CDR3 is TGTGCCAGCAGACCTCCAGGGGGCTATGGCTACACCTTC. The chain uses TRBV28 and TRBJ1-2; 7 bases are a match to TRBD1. CDR1 and CDR2 (germline): MDHEN, SYDVKM. The length of the CDR3 is 13 residues. V lost 6 bases, J lost 4 bases, and 5 bases stayed unmatched.

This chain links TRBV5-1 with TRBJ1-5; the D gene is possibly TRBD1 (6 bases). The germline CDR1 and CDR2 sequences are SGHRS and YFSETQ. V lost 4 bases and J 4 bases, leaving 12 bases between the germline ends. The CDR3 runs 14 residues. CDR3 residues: CASSEGQANQPQHF. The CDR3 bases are TGCGCCAGCAGCGAGGGACAAGCTAATCAGCCCCAGCATTTT.